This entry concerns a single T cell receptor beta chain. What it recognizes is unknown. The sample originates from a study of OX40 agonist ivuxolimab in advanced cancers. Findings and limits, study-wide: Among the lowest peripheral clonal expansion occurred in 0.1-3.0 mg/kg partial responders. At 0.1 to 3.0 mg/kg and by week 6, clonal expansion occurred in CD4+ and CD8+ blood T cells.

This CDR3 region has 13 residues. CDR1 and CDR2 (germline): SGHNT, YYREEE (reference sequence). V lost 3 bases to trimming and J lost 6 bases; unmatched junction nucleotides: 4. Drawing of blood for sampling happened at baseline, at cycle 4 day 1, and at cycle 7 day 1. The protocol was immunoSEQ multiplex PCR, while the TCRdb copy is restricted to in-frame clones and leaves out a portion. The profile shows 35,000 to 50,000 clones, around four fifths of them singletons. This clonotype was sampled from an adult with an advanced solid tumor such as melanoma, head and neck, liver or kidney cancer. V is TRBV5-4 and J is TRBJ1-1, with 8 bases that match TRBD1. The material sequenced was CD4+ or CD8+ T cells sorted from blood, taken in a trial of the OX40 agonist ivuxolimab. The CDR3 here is CASSWGTGPEAFF. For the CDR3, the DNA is TGTGCCAGCAGCTGGGGGACAGGTCCTGAAGCTTTCTTT.